This passage covers 25 T cell receptor beta chains from one sample sequenced in a study of CXCR3-negative and CXCR3-positive naive CD8 T cells. Preparation of TRB cDNA libraries relied on 5' RACE carrying UMI labels. TCRdb reprocessed the 5' RACE reads; each CDR3 protein has one entry and no DNA is given. This repertoire comprises about 130,000 distinct CDR3 sequences; its ten largest clones make up approximately 0.29%. The specimen sequenced was naive CXCR3- CD8+ T cells from blood. Subset in this sample: CD45RO-CCR7+CD27+CD95- naive CD8+ T cells lacking CXCR3 (TNR3-). The origin of the receptors is a human donor in good health. Some clones in this sample may be carry-over from other donors' samples.

V is TRBV5-1 and J is TRBJ2-7; TCRdb picks TRBD1, but there is no DNA to check that call. CDR1 SGHRS and CDR2 YFSETQ come from the germline V gene. This CDR3 is built from 15 residues. The CDR3 is CASSLWTGNSYEQYF.

The gene calls are TRBV7-6 and TRBJ2-7; TCRdb names TRBD1, which stays unverified in the absence of DNA. CDR3 length: 16 residues. Germline V gene lookup returns CDR1 SGHVS and CDR2 FNYEAQ. The chain's CDR3 is CASSPGPGTGYYEQYF.

The V and J genes are TRBV28 and TRBJ2-7; TCRdb's D gene call, TRBD1, goes unchecked for lack of DNA. CDR1 MDHEN and CDR2 SYDVKM come from the germline V gene. CDR3 length: 14 amino acids. CDR3 protein: CASSLWDRVHEQYF.

The chain combines TRBV2 with TRBJ2-6; TCRdb outputs TRBD1, but without DNA this stays unchecked. Germline CDR1 reads SNHLY; CDR2 reads FYNNEI. This CDR3 is built from 20 residues. CDR3 sequence: CASSDTAGSHPSSGANVLTF.

The chain combines TRBV29-1 with TRBJ1-2; the TRBD1 assignment by TCRdb is unverifiable without DNA. The CDR3 runs to 13 residues. Looked up from germline, CDR1 is SQVTM and CDR2 is ANQGSEA. The chain's CDR3 is CSVVEDRGVGYTF.

Here the CDR3 reads CASSLYPAVYTGELFF. The chain links TRBV27 to TRBJ2-2; the TCRdb D gene call, TRBD2, has no DNA to confirm it. CDR1 MNHEY and CDR2 SMNVEV come from the germline V gene (reference sequence). The CDR3 totals 16 residues.

The J gene is TRBJ2-7, the V gene TRBV5-1; TCRdb outputs TRBD2, but without DNA this stays unchecked. Germline CDR1 and CDR2: SGHRS and YFSETQ. There are 15 residues in the CDR3. The CDR3: CASSSTPAGEYEQYF.

The CDR3 sequence: CASSPGQDSSYEQYF. This chain uses TRBV4-1 with TRBJ2-7; TCRdb designates TRBD1, a call that cannot be tested without DNA. This CDR3 has 15 amino acids. Looked up from germline, CDR1 is MGHRA and CDR2 is YSYEKL.

This chain uses TRBV14 with TRBJ2-5; the D gene TCRdb calls, TRBD1, cannot be checked with no DNA. The CDR3 sequence is 15 residues long. CDR1 and CDR2 (germline): SGHDN, FVKESK. The CDR3 protein is CASSHTKYAGETQYF. The variable domain in full, with the rest retrieved from reference TRBV14 and TRBJ2-5, is EAGVTQFPSHSVIEKGQTVTLRCDPISGHDNLYWYRRVMGKEIKFLLHFVKESKQDESGMPNNRFLAERTGGTYSTLKVQPAELEDSGVYFCASSHTKYAGETQYFGPGTRLLVL.

J is TRBJ2-7 and V is TRBV7-9. The CDR3 has 13 residues. Germline V gene data show CDR1 as SEHNR and CDR2 as FQNEAQ (reference sequence). The CDR3 loop reads CASSQSSSYEQYF.

V usage is TRBV11-2 and J usage is TRBJ2-7; TCRdb reports TRBD2, a call that lacks DNA to check it against. The CDR3 sequence is 15 residues long. Germline V CDR1 and CDR2: SGHAT, FQNNGV. The CDR3 loop reads CASSGSGRASYEQYF.

The chain's CDR3 is CASGQGAITEKLFF. This chain links TRBV12-3 or TRBV12-4 with TRBJ1-4; TCRdb's D gene call, TRBD1, goes unchecked for lack of DNA. The CDR3 covers 14 residues.

The chain uses TRBV29-1 and TRBJ2-1. The germline gives CDR1 SQVTM, CDR2 ANQGSEA. The CDR3 has 15 residues. The CDR3 reads CSVEDLASSYNEQFF.

V is TRBV7-9 and J is TRBJ2-7; the TRBD1 assignment by TCRdb is unverifiable without DNA. The CDR3 extends over 19 amino acids. CDR1 SEHNR and CDR2 FQNEAQ come from the germline V gene (reference sequence). The CDR3 sequence is CASSLVGGGLPLGSYEQYF. Complete variable domain (other parts from reference TRBV7-9 and TRBJ2-7): DTGVSQNPRHKITKRGQNVTFRCDPISEHNRLYWYRQTLGQGPEFLTYFQNEAQLEKSRLLSDRFSAERPKGSFSTLEIQRTEQGDSAMYLCASSLVGGGLPLGSYEQYFGPGTRLTVT.

This chain connects TRBV12-3 or TRBV12-4 to TRBJ2-5; with no DNA, the TCRdb D assignment of TRBD2 cannot be verified. The CDR3 has 16 amino acids. CDR3 sequence reads: CASSYMGSRGRETQYF.

The chain has TRBV7-9 and TRBJ2-2; TCRdb indicates TRBD1, and absent DNA this call remains unverified. The CDR3 spans 14 residues. CDR1 is SEHNR and CDR2 is FQNEAQ in the germline V gene (reference sequence). CDR3 protein: CASSLAQGTGELFF. The variable domain in full, with the rest retrieved from reference TRBV7-9 and TRBJ2-2, is DTGVSQNPRHKITKRGQNVTFRCDPISEHNRLYWYRQTLGQGPEFLTYFQNEAQLEKSRLLSDRFSAERPKGSFSTLEIQRTEQGDSAMYLCASSLAQGTGELFFGEGSRLTVL.

The chain recombines TRBV27 with TRBJ2-2. Germline V CDR1 and CDR2: MNHEY, SMNVEV (reference sequence). CDR3 size: 14 residues. The chain's CDR3 is CASSLAGNTGELFF.

The chain recombines TRBV7-3 with TRBJ2-1; TCRdb calls TRBD2, which cannot be checked without DNA. This CDR3 is built from 14 residues. Germline lookup yields CDR1 SGHTA and CDR2 FQGTGA. CDR3 sequence reads: CASSSGTSGSEQFF.

The genes are TRBV29-1 and TRBJ2-1. CDR3 length: 15 amino acids. Germline lookup yields CDR1 SQVTM and CDR2 ANQGSEA. The CDR3 is CSVGGEGRSYNEQFF.

V usage is TRBV6-6 and J usage is TRBJ2-7; TCRdb gives TRBD1 as the D gene, but with no DNA this cannot be confirmed. The germline gives CDR1 MNHNY, CDR2 SVGAGI (reference sequence). The length of the CDR3 is 14 residues. CDR3 loop: CASSLNTPSYEQYF.

The J gene is TRBJ2-3, the V gene TRBV25-1; TCRdb indicates TRBD1, and absent DNA this call remains unverified. The CDR3 has 13 residues. The germline gives CDR1 MGHDK, CDR2 SYGVNS. The CDR3 is CASSETRWDTQYF.

The chain uses TRBV15 and TRBJ1-5. The germline CDR1 and CDR2 sequences are LNHNV and YYDKDF (reference sequence). The CDR3 consists of 15 residues. The CDR3 loop is CATSGGWAPNQPQHF.

This chain connects TRBV7-9 to TRBJ2-7. This CDR3 has 12 amino acids. Looked up from germline, CDR1 is SEHNR and CDR2 is FQNEAQ (reference sequence). The chain's CDR3 is CASSFPEYEQYF.

The V call is TRBV28, the J call TRBJ2-5; the TRBD2 assignment by TCRdb is unverifiable without DNA. CDR1 and CDR2 (germline): MDHEN, SYDVKM. This CDR3 comprises 18 residues. The CDR3 loop is CASSQGLAGAIIEETQYF. The full variable domain, completed using reference TRBV28 and TRBJ2-5, is DVKVTQSSRYLVKRTGEKVFLECVQDMDHENMFWYRQDPGLGLRLIYFSYDVKMKEKGDIPEGYSVSREKKERFSLILESASTNQTSMYLCASSQGLAGAIIEETQYFGPGTRLLVL.

V is TRBV4-3 and J is TRBJ2-7; TCRdb's assignment of TRBD1 cannot be checked, as there is no DNA. Germline lookup yields CDR1 LGHNA and CDR2 YSLEER. The CDR3 spans 15 residues. The CDR3: CASSQLSGEAHEQYF.